This T cell receptor (beta chain) is drawn from a study of shared clonotypes between healthy human individuals. Study summary: There were three CD4 naive, three CD4 memory, two CD8 naive and one CD8 memory plates per donor.

The germline V gene encodes CDR1 LNHNV and CDR2 YYDKDF (reference sequence). This CDR3 is 12 amino acids long. The germline V and J ends were trimmed by 3 bases and 6 bases, with 8 bases remaining between them. About this clone: Its antigen is currently unknown.

Overall study results and limits: Clonotypes which were not shared had lower generation probabilities than clonotypes that all four donors shared.

At the deep level, the assay was run. This table comes from immunoSEQ multiplex PCR, and its TCRdb copy is limited to in-frame clones, with some not included. Among some 1,900,000 clones listed, just under 95% were seen once. Naive CD8 populations comprised CD45RO-negative cells positively selected for CCR7, excluding terminally differentiated effector memory CD45RA+ cells. The gene calls are TRBV15 and TRBJ1-1; no firm D call. This TCR came from a man younger than 30 in good health. The sequenced sample consisted of naive CD8+ T cells sorted from blood. DNA for the CDR3: TGTGCCACCAGCAGTGCCGGGGCTGAAGCTTTCTTT. Amino acids: CATSSAGAEAFF.